These 5 T cell receptor beta chains came from one sample sequenced in a study of blood T cells in healthy people across ages. Combining a sample-barcoded 5' primer with a J-beta primer mix, a second PCR ran for roughly 6 to 12 cycles. TCRdb redid the calling of the 5' RACE reads with MiXCR, one entry per CDR3 protein. Here the sample spans hundreds of thousands of distinct CDR3 sequences, around two thirds being singletons. Specimen: blood. The receptors come from a man aged 30 to 39 in good health.

CDR3 residues: CASRIIQGTGELFF. The CDR3 DNA reads TGTGCCAGCAGAATTATACAGGGAACCGGGGAGCTGTTTTTT. The rearrangement joins TRBV28 to TRBJ2-2; D perhaps matches TRBD1 (6 bases). The CDR3 covers 14 residues. CDR1 MDHEN and CDR2 SYDVKM come from the germline V gene. V dropped 6 bases and J dropped 5 bases, with 13 bases sitting between them.

This clonotype was seen repeatedly, ten times or more. J is TRBJ1-2 and V is TRBV5-1; 7 bases are a match to TRBD1. The CDR3 has 13 residues. Trimming at V came to 1 base and at J to 7 bases, leaving 4 bases not matched to a gene. In germline, CDR1 is SGHRS, CDR2 YFSETQ. CDR3 protein: CASSLLPGGGYTF. CDR3 DNA sequence: TGCGCCAGCAGCTTGCTCCCAGGGGGTGGCTACACCTTC.

The chain combines TRBV12-3 or TRBV12-4 with TRBJ1-2, with 7 bases aligning to TRBD1. J was trimmed by 0 bases and V by 11 bases; bases with no gene match: 9. The CDR3 spans 14 residues. CDR3 sequence reads: CACERDRTNYGYTF. CDR3 coding DNA: TGTGCCTGCGAGAGGGACAGAACTAACTATGGCTACACCTTC.

This chain uses TRBV9 with TRBJ1-2; D not certain. This CDR3 is built from 12 residues. V dropped 3 bases and J dropped 3 bases, with 6 bases sitting between them. Germline CDR1 and CDR2: SGDLS and YYNGEE. The CDR3 region has the DNA TGTGCCAGCAGCGGTCGAGACTATGGCTACACCTTC. It codes for CASSGRDYGYTF.

The table lists this clonotype with a count of one. The V call is TRBV4-2, the J call TRBJ2-5; D tentatively reads TRBD1 or TRBD2 (6 bases each). V lost 0 bases, J lost 4 bases, and 9 bases lay in between. The CDR3 is 14 residues long. Per the germline V gene, CDR1 is LGHNA and CDR2 is YNFKEQ. The CDR3 nucleotides read TGTGCCAGCAGCCAAGAAGAGGGGGGAGAGACCCAGTACTTC. As protein: CASSQEEGGETQYF.